This TCR beta chain originates from a study of radiotherapy plus CTLA-4 blockade in lung cancer. Across the whole study: Around 18% of patients responded objectively, and around 32% achieved disease control.

Data came from immunoSEQ multiplex PCR; TCRdb stores just in-frame clones and leaves some out. The table has roughly 76,000 clones, less than 85% seen once. The germline V gene encodes CDR1 SEHNR and CDR2 FQNEAQ (reference sequence). V lost 1 base and J lost 2, with 13 bases in between. The CDR3 spans 16 residues. On this clone: Its target is unknown.

Study conclusions and caveats: Expansion in blood of tumor-derived TCR clones was seen after radiotherapy plus ipilimumab.

This specimen consisted of peripheral blood, obtained from a patient treated with radiotherapy plus ipilimumab. This clonotype was sampled from a human donor with non-small cell lung cancer whose response to radiotherapy plus ipilimumab could not be evaluated. The chain combines TRBV7-9 with TRBJ2-3, with TRBD1 as a possible D gene (5 bases). The CDR3 coding sequence is TGTGCCAGCAGCTTAGTTAAGAATGGGGCCACAGATACGCAGTATTTT. Translation gives CASSLVKNGATDTQYF.